The clone carrying this TCR beta chain has more than one count but fewer than ten. Antigen specificity is unknown. Preparing the TCRbeta library involved the use of unique molecular identifiers. TCRdb called the PCR reads again in MiXCR, with one record for every CDR3 protein. The sample records around 500,000 distinct CDR3 sequences, roughly 23% being singletons. The data were obtained in a study of T-cell reconstitution after alpha-beta-depleted transplantation in children. The study, taken as a whole, reports: Diversity and T-cell counts at one year after transplant derived mostly from new T cells. It was surviving recipient T cells and thymic progenitors that gave some patients high TCRbeta diversity at day 60. Several hundred graft clones that had expanded were reportedly the source of alpha-beta T cells about two months after transplant.

Trimming stripped 9 bases from V and 2 bases from J, with 17 bases between. CDR3 length: 14 amino acids. Germline V gene data show CDR1 as SGHRS and CDR2 as YFSETQ. The V and J genes are TRBV5-1 and TRBJ1-1; maybe TRBD1 (5 bases). This receptor was obtained from a boy younger than two who had a stem cell transplant for acute myeloid leukemia, so the T cells may come from the graft donor. The sample here was PBMCs, mostly from graft donor cells, taken 360 days after TCRalphabeta/CD19-depleted stem cell transplant. Written as DNA, the CDR3 is TGCGCCACCCGAGTGGAGACAGCTAACACTGAAGCTTTCTTT. The encoded protein is CATRVETANTEAFF.